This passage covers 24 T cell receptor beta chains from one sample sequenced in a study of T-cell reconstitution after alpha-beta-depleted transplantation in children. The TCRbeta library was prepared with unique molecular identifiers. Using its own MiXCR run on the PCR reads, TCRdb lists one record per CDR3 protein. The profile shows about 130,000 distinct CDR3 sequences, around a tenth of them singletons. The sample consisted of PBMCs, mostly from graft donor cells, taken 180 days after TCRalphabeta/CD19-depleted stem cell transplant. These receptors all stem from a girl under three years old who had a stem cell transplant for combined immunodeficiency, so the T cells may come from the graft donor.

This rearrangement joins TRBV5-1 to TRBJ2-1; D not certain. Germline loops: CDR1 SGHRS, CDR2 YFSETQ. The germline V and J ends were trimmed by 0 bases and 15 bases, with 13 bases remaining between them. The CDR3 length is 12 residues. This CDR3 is CASSLASAGLFF. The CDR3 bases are TGCGCCAGCAGCTTGGCCTCCGCAGGTCTGTTCTTC.

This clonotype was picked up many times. The CDR3, as DNA: TGTGCCAGCAGTGTCGGGACAGTCTTCTGGGAGCAGTACTTC. The encoded protein is CASSVGTVFWEQYF. This chain joins TRBV12-3 or TRBV12-4 and TRBJ2-7; TRBD1 matches 7 bases. This CDR3 has 14 amino acids. V gave up 5 bases and J gave up 7 bases; unmatched junction bases: 11.

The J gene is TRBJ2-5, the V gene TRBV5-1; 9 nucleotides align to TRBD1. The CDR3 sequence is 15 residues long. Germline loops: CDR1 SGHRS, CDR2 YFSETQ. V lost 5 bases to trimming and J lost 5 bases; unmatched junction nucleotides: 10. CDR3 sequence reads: CASRGPDRGVETQYF. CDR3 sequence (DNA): TGCGCCAGCAGAGGTCCCGACAGGGGGGTGGAGACCCAGTACTTC.

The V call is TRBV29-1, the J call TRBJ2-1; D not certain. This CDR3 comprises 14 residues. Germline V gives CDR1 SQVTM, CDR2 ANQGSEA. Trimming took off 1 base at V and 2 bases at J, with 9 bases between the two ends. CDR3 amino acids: CSVEVLGTYNEQFF. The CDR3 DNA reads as TGCAGCGTTGAAGTCCTGGGCACCTACAATGAGCAGTTCTTC.

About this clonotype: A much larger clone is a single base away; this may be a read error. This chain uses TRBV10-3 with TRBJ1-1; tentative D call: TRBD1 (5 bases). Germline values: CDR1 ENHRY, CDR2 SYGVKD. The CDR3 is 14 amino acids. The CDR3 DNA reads TGTGCCATCAGTGGGGCGGGACGGTACACTGTAGCTTTCTTT. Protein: CAISGAGRYTVAFF.

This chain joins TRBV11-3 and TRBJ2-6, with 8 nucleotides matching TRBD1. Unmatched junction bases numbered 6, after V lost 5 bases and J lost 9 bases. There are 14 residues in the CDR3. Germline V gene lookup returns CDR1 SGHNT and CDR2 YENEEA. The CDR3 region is CASSRGQAINVLTF. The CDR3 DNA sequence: TGTGCCAGCAGCCGGGGACAGGCCATCAACGTCCTGACTTTC.

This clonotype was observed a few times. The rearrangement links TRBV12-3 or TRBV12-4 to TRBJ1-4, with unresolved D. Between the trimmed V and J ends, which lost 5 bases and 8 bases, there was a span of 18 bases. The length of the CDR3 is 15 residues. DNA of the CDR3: TGTGCCAGCAGTCCTTGGGCTCAGGCGGGAGAAAAACTGTTTTTT. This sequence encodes CASSPWAQAGEKLFF.

CDR3 DNA sequence: TGTGCCAGCAGCGTCCACCCCGGACTAGCGGGAGGAATAGATACGCAGTATTTT. This gives the protein CASSVHPGLAGGIDTQYF. This rearrangement joins TRBV9 to TRBJ2-3, with 14 positions matching TRBD2. The CDR3 is made up of 18 amino acids. Germline V gene data show CDR1 as SGDLS and CDR2 as YYNGEE. After removal of 2 bases from V and 5 bases from J, the junction contained 10 bases not matched to a gene.

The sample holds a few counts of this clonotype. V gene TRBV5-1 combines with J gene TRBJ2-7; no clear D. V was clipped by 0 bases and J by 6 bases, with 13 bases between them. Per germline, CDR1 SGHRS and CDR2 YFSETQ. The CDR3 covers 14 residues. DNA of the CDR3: TGCGCCAGCAGCTTGGGTGCTGGCGCCGGCGAGCAGTACTTC. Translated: CASSLGAGAGEQYF.

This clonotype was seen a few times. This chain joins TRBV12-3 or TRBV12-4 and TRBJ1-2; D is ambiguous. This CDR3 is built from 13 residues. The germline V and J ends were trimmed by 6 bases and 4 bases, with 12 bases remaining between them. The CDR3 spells CASSFALGYGYTF. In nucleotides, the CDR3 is TGTGCCAGCAGCTTTGCTCTAGGCTATGGCTACACCTTC.

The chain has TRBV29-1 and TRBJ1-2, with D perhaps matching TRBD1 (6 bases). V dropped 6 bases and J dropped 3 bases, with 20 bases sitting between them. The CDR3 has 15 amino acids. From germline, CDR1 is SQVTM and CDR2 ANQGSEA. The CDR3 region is CSVQPQGILDYGYTF. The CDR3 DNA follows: TGCAGCGTCCAACCACAGGGAATCTTAGACTATGGCTACACCTTC.

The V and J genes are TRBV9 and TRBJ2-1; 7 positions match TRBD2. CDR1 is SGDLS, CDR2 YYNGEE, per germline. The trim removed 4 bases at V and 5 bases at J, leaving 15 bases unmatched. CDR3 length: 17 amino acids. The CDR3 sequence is CASSPPRGGVTDNEQFF. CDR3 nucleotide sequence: TGTGCCAGCAGCCCCCCGAGGGGAGGGGTAACGGACAATGAGCAGTTCTTC.

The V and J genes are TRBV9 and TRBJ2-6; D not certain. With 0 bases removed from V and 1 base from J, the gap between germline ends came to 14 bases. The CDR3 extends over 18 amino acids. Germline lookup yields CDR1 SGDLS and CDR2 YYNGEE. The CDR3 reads CASSVAKMIKSGANVLTF. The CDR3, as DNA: TGTGCCAGCAGCGTAGCTAAAATGATCAAATCTGGGGCCAACGTCCTGACTTTC.

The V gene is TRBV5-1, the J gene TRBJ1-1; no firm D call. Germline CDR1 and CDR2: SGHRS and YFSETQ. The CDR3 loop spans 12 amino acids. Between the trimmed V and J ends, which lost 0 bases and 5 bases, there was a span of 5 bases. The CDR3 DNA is TGCGCCAGCAGCTTGGGACGGACTGAAGCTTTCTTT. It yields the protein CASSLGRTEAFF.

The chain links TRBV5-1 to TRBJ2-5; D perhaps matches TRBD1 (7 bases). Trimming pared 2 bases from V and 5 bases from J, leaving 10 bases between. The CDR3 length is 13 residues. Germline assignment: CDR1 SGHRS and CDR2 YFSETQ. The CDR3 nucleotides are TGCGCCAGCAGCTTCCCAGGGGGGGAGACCCAGTACTTC. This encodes CASSFPGGETQYF.

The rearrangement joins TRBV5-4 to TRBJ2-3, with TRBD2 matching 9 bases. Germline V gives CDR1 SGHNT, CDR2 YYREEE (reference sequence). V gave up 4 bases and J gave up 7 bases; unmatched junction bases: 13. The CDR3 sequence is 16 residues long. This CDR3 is CASSPYLRSGSHTQYF. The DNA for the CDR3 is TGTGCCAGCAGCCCTTACCTCCGTAGCGGGAGCCATACGCAGTATTTT.

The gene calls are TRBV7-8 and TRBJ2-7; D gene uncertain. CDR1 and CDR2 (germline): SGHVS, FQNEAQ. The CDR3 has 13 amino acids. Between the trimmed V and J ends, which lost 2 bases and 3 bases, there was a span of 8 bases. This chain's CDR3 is CASSLRLLYEQYF. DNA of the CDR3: TGTGCCAGCAGCTTAAGGCTCCTCTACGAGCAGTACTTC.

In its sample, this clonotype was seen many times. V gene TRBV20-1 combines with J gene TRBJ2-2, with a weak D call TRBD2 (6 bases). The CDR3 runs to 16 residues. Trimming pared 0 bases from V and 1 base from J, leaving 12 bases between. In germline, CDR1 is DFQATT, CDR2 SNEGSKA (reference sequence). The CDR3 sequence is CSARDMKRVNTGELFF. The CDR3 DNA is TGCAGTGCTAGAGATATGAAGCGGGTGAACACCGGGGAGCTGTTTTTT.

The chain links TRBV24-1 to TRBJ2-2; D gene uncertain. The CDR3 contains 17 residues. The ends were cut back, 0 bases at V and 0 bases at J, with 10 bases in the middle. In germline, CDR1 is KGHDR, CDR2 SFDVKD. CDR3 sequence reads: CATSDLHGSANTGELFF. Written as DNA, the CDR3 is TGTGCCACCAGTGATTTGCATGGCAGCGCGAACACCGGGGAGCTGTTTTTT.

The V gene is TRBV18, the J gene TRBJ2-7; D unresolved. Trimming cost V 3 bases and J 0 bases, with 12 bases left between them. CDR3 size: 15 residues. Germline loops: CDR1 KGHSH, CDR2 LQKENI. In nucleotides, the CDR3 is TGTGCCAGCTCACCTGGGTCCCCGGGCTCCTACGAGCAGTACTTC. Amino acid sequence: CASSPGSPGSYEQYF.

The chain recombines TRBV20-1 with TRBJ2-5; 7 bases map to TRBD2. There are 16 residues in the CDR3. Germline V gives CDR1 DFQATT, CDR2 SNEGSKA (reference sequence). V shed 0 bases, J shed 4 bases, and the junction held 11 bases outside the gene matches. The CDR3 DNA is TGCAGTGCTAGAGATCTACAGCGGGAAACGGGAGAGACCCAGTACTTC. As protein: CSARDLQRETGETQYF.

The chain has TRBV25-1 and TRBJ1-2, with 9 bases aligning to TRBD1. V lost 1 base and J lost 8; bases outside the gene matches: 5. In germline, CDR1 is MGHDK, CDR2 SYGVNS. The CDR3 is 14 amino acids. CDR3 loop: CASSEFRTGEGYTF. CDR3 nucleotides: TGTGCCAGCAGTGAATTCAGGACAGGGGAAGGCTACACCTTC.

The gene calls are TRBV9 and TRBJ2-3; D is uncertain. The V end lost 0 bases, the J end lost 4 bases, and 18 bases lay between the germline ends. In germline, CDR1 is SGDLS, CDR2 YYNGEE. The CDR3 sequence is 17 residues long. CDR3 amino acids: CASSVGVTSVTADTQYF. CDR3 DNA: TGTGCCAGCAGCGTAGGGGTCACTTCGGTAACAGCAGATACGCAGTATTTT.

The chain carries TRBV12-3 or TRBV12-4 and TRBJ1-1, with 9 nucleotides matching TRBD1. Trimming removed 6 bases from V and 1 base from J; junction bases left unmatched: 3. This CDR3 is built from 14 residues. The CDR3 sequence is CASSPGQGNTEAFF. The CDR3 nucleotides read TGTGCCAGCAGCCCGGGACAGGGGAACACTGAAGCTTTCTTT.